These 12 T cell receptor beta chains share one sample of origin, sequenced in a study of cytomegalovirus exposure and HLA in healthy donors. The repertoire was sequenced with immunoSEQ multiplex PCR; TCRdb's copy has only in-frame clones and lacks some. The sample carries tens of thousands of clones, roughly 96% recorded once. The source material was PBMCs. The receptor set was obtained from a woman between 18 and 29 years old in good health and CMV-seronegative.

CDR3 in amino acids: CASSVVGFRGATEVTEAFF. DNA for the CDR3: TGTGCCAGCAGTGTCGTAGGATTTCGCGGGGCCACTGAGGTCACTGAAGCTTTCTTT. The chain joins TRBV2 to TRBJ1-1; tentative D call: TRBD1 (5 bases). The CDR3 sequence is 19 residues long. CDR1 is SNHLY and CDR2 is FYNNEI in the germline V gene. V lost 4 bases and J 4 bases, leaving 28 bases between the germline ends.

The genes are TRBV6-5 and TRBJ1-1; TRBD1 matches at 7 bases. CDR1 MNHEY and CDR2 SVGAGI come from the germline V gene. With V trimmed by 1 base and J by 10 bases, 6 bases remained unmatched. The CDR3 contains 13 residues. The CDR3 here is CASSYFDREVAFF. As DNA, the CDR3 is TGTGCCAGCAGTTACTTCGACAGGGAGGTAGCTTTCTTT.

The chain links TRBV6-6 to TRBJ2-1, with 10 positions matching TRBD2. The CDR3 spans 14 residues. CDR1 and CDR2 from the germline V gene are MNHNY and SVGAGI (reference sequence). V was pared by 6 bases and J by 7 bases, with 6 bases of the junction left unmatched. This chain's CDR3 is CASRATSGHNEQFF. The CDR3 DNA follows: TGTGCCAGCAGAGCGACTAGCGGGCATAATGAGCAGTTCTTC.

The V and J genes are TRBV19 and TRBJ1-1; D is unresolved. From germline, CDR1 is LNHDA and CDR2 SQIVND (reference sequence). The CDR3 consists of 14 residues. V was cut by 3 bases and J by 0 bases, with 8 bases left in between. In DNA form, the CDR3 reads TGTGCCAGTAGTATCGGTGCCATGAACACTGAAGCTTTCTTT. It is translated as CASSIGAMNTEAFF.

V is TRBV6-5 and J is TRBJ1-4; D perhaps matches TRBD1 (6 bases). The V and J ends lost 5 bases and 3 bases respectively, with 7 bases between them. Germline V CDR1 and CDR2: MNHEY, SVGAGI. CDR3 length equals 13 residues. CDR3 region: CASSTGSNEKLFF. The CDR3, as DNA: TGTGCCAGCAGTACAGGGTCTAATGAAAAACTGTTTTTT.

This sequence joins TRBV7-9 and TRBJ1-6; D unresolved. V lost 1 base and J 7 bases, leaving 11 bases between the germline ends. Germline V gene lookup returns CDR1 SEHNR and CDR2 FQNEAQ (reference sequence). The CDR3 loop spans 15 amino acids. CDR3 protein: CASSLEVTQNSPLHF. DNA for the CDR3: TGTGCCAGCAGCTTAGAAGTTACCCAGAATTCACCCCTCCACTTT.

The V and J genes are TRBV7-2 and TRBJ2-1, with a possible D match to TRBD2 (6 bases). Trimming removed 0 bases at V and 3 bases at J, with 12 bases between. The CDR3 loop spans 16 amino acids. CDR1 and CDR2 from the germline V gene are SGHTA and FQGNSA. The CDR3 loop reads CASSLARGTFYNEQFF. The CDR3 DNA is TGTGCCAGCAGCTTAGCCCGAGGGACTTTCTACAATGAGCAGTTCTTC.

The chain is built from TRBV11-3 and TRBJ2-7; D uncertain. Germline-derived CDR1 and CDR2 are SGHNT and YENEEA. This CDR3 region has 20 residues. Trimming pared 0 bases from V and 2 bases from J, leaving 26 bases between. CDR3 sequence (DNA): TGTGCCAGCAGCTTAGATCTAAGTCGCTCGTGGCACTACCATCCCTACGAGCAGTACTTC. This codes for CASSLDLSRSWHYHPYEQYF.

The chain employs TRBV27 and TRBJ2-7, with D possibly being TRBD2 (6 bases). The CDR3 consists of 14 residues. CDR1 is MNHEY, CDR2 SMNVEV, per germline (reference sequence). V lost 4 bases and J lost 3, with 13 bases in between. In DNA, the CDR3 is TGTGCCAGCAGTTATCGCGCGGAGGGCTACGAGCAGTACTTC. Residues: CASSYRAEGYEQYF.

The chain couples TRBV5-1 to TRBJ1-1, with 10 bases that match TRBD1. Germline values: CDR1 SGHRS, CDR2 YFSETQ. CDR3 length: 15 residues. Trimming at V came to 0 bases and at J to 7 bases, leaving 6 bases not matched to a gene. The CDR3 DNA is TGCGCCAGCAGCTTGGCCGGGACAGGGGTAAATGAAGCTTTCTTT. Translation: CASSLAGTGVNEAFF. The full variable domain, completed using reference TRBV5-1 and TRBJ1-1, is KAGVTQTPRYLIKTRGQQVTLSCSPISGHRSVSWYQQTPGQGLQFLFEYFSETQRNKGNFPGRFSGRQFSNSRSEMNVSTLELGDSALYLCASSLAGTGVNEAFFGQGTRLTVV.

The rearrangement joins TRBV5-6 to TRBJ1-2, with 10 positions matching TRBD1. The germline V gene has CDR1 SGHDT and CDR2 YYEEEE. The CDR3 loop spans 16 amino acids. V shed 1 base, J shed 5 bases, and the junction held 8 bases outside the gene matches. CDR3 loop: CASSLRGTGVPYGYTF. CDR3 nucleotides: TGTGCCAGCAGCTTGCGCGGGACAGGGGTTCCTTATGGCTACACCTTC.

The V call is TRBV7-9, the J call TRBJ2-1; 9 positions match TRBD2. CDR1 and CDR2 from the germline V gene are SEHNR and FQNEAQ (reference sequence). The CDR3 sequence is 15 residues long. V was pared by 2 bases and J by 5 bases, with 4 bases of the junction left unmatched. This CDR3 is CASSLSSGIDNEQFF. In nucleotides, the CDR3 is TGTGCCAGCAGCTTATCTAGCGGGATTGACAATGAGCAGTTCTTC.